This TCR beta chain was identified during a study of blood T cell repertoires in COVID-19 (dated by TCRdb to about 2020). At the level of the whole study: Collaborator samples came from the United States, Italy and Spain and covered acute and convalescent phases of COVID-19. The sample metadata nearly always contained a de-identified subject ID, COVID-19 status, age in years and sex. The repertoires were made available in a free public database intended to serve as a resource for research on the immune response to SARS-CoV-2. Where available, HLA class I and class II types were obtained from metadata supplied by the sample provider rather than from assay-based typing. The material from the prospective study consisted of cDNA or gDNA derived from T cells, B-cell-depleted T cells, or PBMCs. Deeply sampled blood TCRbeta repertoires from subjects exposed to, actively infected with, or recovered from COVID-19 were included in the dataset. The samples were drawn from the first 160 participants of the ongoing ImmuneRACE study and from 1,254 subjects provided by 6 global collaborators. General conclusions and limits of the study: The quantity of clinical and demographic metadata differed by source and by participant and was supplied without curation.

Of note for this clone: Its antigen is unknown. Base-call qualities are not available, and no considerably larger clone is one nucleotide away.

The immunoSEQ Assay, a bias-controlled multiplex PCR, was used to amplify TCRbeta CDR3 regions from genomic DNA. In the paper's pipeline: The number of nucleated cells in each sample was estimated from the amplification of reference gene primers within the assay. Sequence reads were collapsed and filtered to measure the absolute abundance of every unique TCRbeta CDR3 rearrangement. Productive Simpson clonality was computed per sample as the square root of Simpson's diversity index over productive rearrangements. The source is immuneACCESS, and TCRdb retained only in-frame sequences with V and J called. Part of the clones is not carried over; for the studies checked, unresolved V genes explain less than half of this, and the remainder is unexplained. That table furnishes V, J and clone size, whereas the DNA furnished D and trimming. The sample table lists 200,000 to 250,000 clones, 70% to 85% of them with a count of one. Approximately 1.8% of the sample is in the top ten clones.

Participants in the prospective study were enrolled through a virtual design, were aged roughly 18 to 90 years, and lived in under 25 United States geographic areas. In the prospective study, participants were assigned to cohorts based on the clinical history participants reported in a screening survey and a study questionnaire. ImmuneRACE Cohort 3 recovered participants were defined by two consecutive negative NP/OP PCR tests, healthcare professional clearance, or symptom resolution. Mobile phlebotomists in the prospective study collected whole blood, serum and a nasopharyngeal or oropharyngeal swab from every participant. Additional blood draws and questionnaires over an approximately 2-month period could optionally be provided by prospective study participants. Before DNA extraction, blood samples from the prospective study were shipped at room temperature or frozen. Trimming leaves V shorter by 5 bases and J shorter by 3 bases, with the junction holding 3 bases beyond the gene matches. From cysteine to phenylalanine, the CDR3 is 14 amino acids long. The kept DNA is CDR3 alone, 42 bases in frame from the first base. Reading the germline V gene (reference sequence) gives CDR1 MNHEY and CDR2 SMNVEV.

In this chain, TRBV27 is recombined with TRBJ1-5; TRBD1 aligns with 8 central bases. The clonotype comes from a man aged 55 to 70 who had recovered from COVID-19. Sequencing was carried out using PBMCs or T cells enriched from blood (not recorded which). The CDR3 in this case is CASSGQGPNQPQHF. At the DNA level, the sequence is TGTGCCAGCAGTGGACAGGGACCCAATCAGCCCCAGCATTTT.